What follows is one T cell receptor (beta chain) and its context. This entry is derived from a study of cytomegalovirus exposure and HLA in healthy donors. The CDR3 has 16 residues. The junction had 22 bases not matched to a gene; V was cut back by 5 bases and J by 15 bases. Germline lookup yields CDR1 SGHTA and CDR2 FQGNSA. The PCR used 60 Vbeta and 13 Jbeta primers. TCRdb's copy holds only in-frame clones and misses some; the assay was immunoSEQ multiplex PCR. In the table there are about 170,000 clones, around three quarters of which are singletons. The specimen sequenced was PBMCs. The chain joins TRBV7-2 to TRBJ2-1, with 7 bases aligning to TRBD1. This TCR was recovered from a young woman in good health and CMV-seropositive. The CDR3 reads CASSPFGQGVSGRSFF. CDR3 nucleotide sequence: TGTGCCAGCAGCCCCTTCGGGCAGGGGGTCTCGGGGCGATCGTTCTTC.